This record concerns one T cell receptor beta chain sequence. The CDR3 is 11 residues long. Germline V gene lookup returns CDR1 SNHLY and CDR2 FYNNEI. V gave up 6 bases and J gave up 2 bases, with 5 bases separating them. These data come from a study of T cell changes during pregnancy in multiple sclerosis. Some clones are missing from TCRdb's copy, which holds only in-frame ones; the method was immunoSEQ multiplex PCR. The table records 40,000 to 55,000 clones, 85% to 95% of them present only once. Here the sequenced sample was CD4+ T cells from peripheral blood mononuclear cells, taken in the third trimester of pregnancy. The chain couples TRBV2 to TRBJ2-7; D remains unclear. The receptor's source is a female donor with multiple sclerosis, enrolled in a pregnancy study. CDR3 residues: CASRGTYEQYF. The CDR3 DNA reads TGTGCCAGCAGGGGCACCTACGAGCAGTACTTC.